The clone carrying this TCR beta chain showed up many times. Trimming pared 3 bases from V and 1 base from J, leaving 12 bases between. There are 15 residues in the CDR3. The data are from a study of identical twins. TCRdb re-called the 5' RACE reads through MiXCR, storing one row per CDR3 protein. The sample gives about 700,000 distinct CDR3 sequences, 8% to 9% of which show up once; 0.75% to 1% is in the top ten. Separately, the same data were catalogued under a study of yellow fever vaccine responses in identical twins.

This TCR was recovered from a woman aged 18 to 35 in good health. The sequencing sample was made of PBMCs. J is TRBJ1-1 and V is TRBV12-3 or TRBV12-4, with TRBD1 as a possible D gene (5 bases). The CDR3 nucleotides are TGTGCCAGCAGTTTTTCGTCCGGGGGGAACACTGAAGCTTTCTTT. Its protein is CASSFSSGGNTEAFF.